One T cell receptor (beta chain) is described in this entry. Its target is unknown. This sample is part of a study of T cell responses to AZD1222 COVID-19 vaccine. Study results and caveats: Baseline seropositives among AZD1222 recipients totaled only six or seven. Clonal diversity was possibly underestimated, and white British individuals and females predominated among donors. Spike was spanned by vaccine-associated CD4 TCRs, which were dominant at 160-218 and 743-854. Nearly half of the spike-specific TCRs reportedly recognize variant regions that carry no mutations.

Germline values: CDR1 SGHVS, CDR2 FNYEAQ. This CDR3 spans 13 amino acids. Between the trimmed V and J ends, which lost 1 base and 6 bases, there was a span of 10 bases. The repertoire was sequenced with immunoSEQ multiplex PCR; TCRdb's copy has only in-frame clones and lacks some. The sample lists about 130,000 clones; around 87% were seen once. J is TRBJ2-7 and V is TRBV7-6, with TRBD2 as a possible D gene (5 bases). The sample here was peripheral blood, taken on day 0 of AZD1222 vaccination. The sequence came from an adult in good health. The CDR3 is CASSLVEGGEQYF. CDR3 coding DNA: TGTGCCAGCAGCTTAGTTGAGGGTGGCGAGCAGTACTTC. The variable domain in full, completed from reference TRBV7-6 and TRBJ2-7, reads GAGVSQSPRYKVTKRGQDVALRCDPISGHVSLYWYRQALGQGPEFLTYFNYEAQQDKSGLPNDRFSAERPEGSISTLTIQRTEQRDSAMYRCASSLVEGGEQYFGPGTRLTVT.